The text below deals with one T cell receptor beta chain. Its antigen remains unknown. Assay: immunoSEQ multiplex PCR; the TCRdb copy retains only in-frame clones and omits some. Here the sample spans about 120,000 clones, about 91% being singletons. Germline CDR1 and CDR2: LGHNA and YNFKEQ. The germline V and J ends were trimmed by 5 bases and 6 bases, with 17 bases remaining between them. The CDR3 covers 15 residues. The entry originates in a study of T cell repertoires and HLA-DP antigens. The chain recombines TRBV4-2 with TRBJ2-4; D might be TRBD1 or TRBD2, each matching 6 bases. Sequenced material: CD4+ T cells from PBMCs. The clonotype was recovered from a woman between 18 and 29 years old in good health and CMV-seronegative. The CDR3 region has the DNA TGTGCCAGCAGCGCGAGTTTCGAGGGGGGAAACATTCAGTACTTC. Its translation is CASSASFEGGNIQYF.